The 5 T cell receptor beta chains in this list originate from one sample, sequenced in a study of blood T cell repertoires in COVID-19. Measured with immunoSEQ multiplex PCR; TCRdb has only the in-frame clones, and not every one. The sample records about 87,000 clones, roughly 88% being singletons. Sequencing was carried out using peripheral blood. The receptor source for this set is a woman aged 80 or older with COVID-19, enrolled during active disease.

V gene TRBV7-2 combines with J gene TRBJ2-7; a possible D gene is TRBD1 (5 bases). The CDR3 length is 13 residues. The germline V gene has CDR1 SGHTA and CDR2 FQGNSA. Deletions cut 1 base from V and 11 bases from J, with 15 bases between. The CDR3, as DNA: TGTGCCAGCAGCTTAGTGGCAGGGCTGGACGAGTACTTC. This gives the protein CASSLVAGLDEYF.

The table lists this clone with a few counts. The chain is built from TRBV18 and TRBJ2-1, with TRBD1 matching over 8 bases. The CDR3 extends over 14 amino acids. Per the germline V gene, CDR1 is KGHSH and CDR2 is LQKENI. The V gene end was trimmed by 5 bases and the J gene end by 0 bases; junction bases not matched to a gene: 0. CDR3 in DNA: TGTGCCAGCTCAGGACAGGGCTCCTACAATGAGCAGTTCTTC. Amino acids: CASSGQGSYNEQFF.

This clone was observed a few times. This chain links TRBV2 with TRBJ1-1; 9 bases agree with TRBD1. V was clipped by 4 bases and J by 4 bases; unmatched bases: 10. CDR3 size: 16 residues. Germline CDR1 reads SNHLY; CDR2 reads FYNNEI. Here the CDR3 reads CASSGTGGPALTEAFF. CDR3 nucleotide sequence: TGTGCCAGCAGTGGCACAGGGGGCCCGGCTCTCACTGAAGCTTTCTTT. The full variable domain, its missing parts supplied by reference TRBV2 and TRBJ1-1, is EPEVTQTPSHQVTQMGQEVILRCVPISNHLYFYWYRQILGQKVEFLVSFYNNEISEKSEIFDDQFSVERPDGSNFTLKIRSTKLEDSAMYFCASSGTGGPALTEAFFGQGTRLTVV.

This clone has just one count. The CDR3 coding sequence is TGCGCCAGCAGCCCGTCCTCAGGGGTGGACACCGGGGAGCTGTTTTTT. Residues: CASSPSSGVDTGELFF. This rearrangement joins TRBV5-1 to TRBJ2-2; a weak D match, TRBD1 (6 bases). Trimming took off 4 bases at V and 3 bases at J, with 16 bases between the two ends. The germline V gene encodes CDR1 SGHRS and CDR2 YFSETQ. This CDR3 comprises 16 residues.

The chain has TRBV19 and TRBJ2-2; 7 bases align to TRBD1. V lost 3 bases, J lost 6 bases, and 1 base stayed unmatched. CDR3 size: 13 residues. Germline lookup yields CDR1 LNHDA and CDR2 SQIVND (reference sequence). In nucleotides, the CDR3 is TGTGCCAGTAGTATCACAGGGGCCGGGGAGCTGTTTTTT. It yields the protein CASSITGAGELFF.